This T cell receptor beta chain emerged from a study of T cells in Graves' hyperthyroidism and ophthalmopathy. Study information: Any treatment followed the collection of peripheral blood at initial diagnosis.

Researchers took RNA transcripts and amplified the TCR beta CDR3 regions from them. During a first-round RT-PCR of the TCR CDR3, the HTBI primer set was used. TCRdb called the multiplex PCR reads again in MiXCR, with one record for every CDR3 protein. The sample has about 59,000 distinct CDR3 sequences; under 70% are singletons. For ophthalmopathy patients, the Clinical Activity Score was at least 3 and the NOSPECS grade at least 4; duration was under 3 months. The sample holds many counts of this clonotype. Sequenced: blood. This sequence was found in a woman aged 60-75 years with Graves' ophthalmopathy.

The CDR3 region is CASSSPNNEQFF. CDR3 DNA: TGTGCCAGCAGCTCCCCGAACAATGAGCAGTTCTTC. The rearrangement links TRBV7-9 to TRBJ2-1, with D hard to call. Per germline, CDR1 SEHNR and CDR2 FQNEAQ (reference sequence). Trimming left V 4 bases short and J 5 bases short, with 6 bases between. The CDR3 is made up of 12 amino acids.